Listed below are T cell receptor beta chains from one sample, sequenced in a study of Graves' ophthalmopathy and Graves' hyperthyroidism. Via MiXCR, TCRdb re-called the multiplex PCR reads, giving one row per CDR3 protein. The sample lists 400,000 or so distinct CDR3 sequences; about 16% were seen once. The sample was peripheral blood. The source of these receptors is a woman aged 18-35 years with stable Graves' hyperthyroidism. Both conserved end residues are part of each CDR3. D genes are given only for firm matches. Rows give clone size only sometimes, using once, few, many, or a class for an expanded clone.

V gene	D gene	clone size	J gene	CDR3 protein	CDR3 DNA
TRBV9	-	many	TRBJ1-3	CASSVGASSGNTIYF	TGTGCCAGCAGCGTAGGGGCGTCCTCTGGAAACACCATATATTTT
TRBV11-2	TRBD2	-	TRBJ2-2	CASTPGLAGGPDTGELFF	TGTGCCAGCACCCCCGGGCTAGCGGGGGGGCCAGACACCGGGGAGCTGTTTTTT
TRBV10-2	TRBD1	many	TRBJ1-2	CASGTGAHYGYTF	TGCGCCAGTGGGACAGGGGCCCACTATGGCTACACCTTC
TRBV6-5	TRBD1	many	TRBJ2-5	CASSPGTVNTQYF	TGTGCCAGCAGTCCCGGGACAGTTAACACCCAGTACTTC
TRBV18	TRBD1	-	TRBJ1-1	CASSLQGAGEAFF	TGTGCCAGCTCACTACAGGGGGCTGGTGAAGCTTTCTTT
TRBV18	-	many	TRBJ2-5	CASSPEQQETQYF	TGTGCCAGCTCACCGGAACAGCAAGAGACCCAGTACTTC
TRBV19	-	many	TRBJ2-5	CASGKRGIGLVETQYF	TGTGCCAGCGGTAAAAGGGGCATAGGTCTTGTGGAGACCCAGTACTTC
TRBV7-9	-	-	TRBJ2-5	CASSQATGYGETQYF	TGTGCCAGCAGCCAGGCAACAGGGTACGGGGAGACCCAGTACTTC
TRBV2	-	many	TRBJ1-5	CASSLQGISNQPQHF	TGTGCCAGCAGTTTACAGGGAATTAGCAATCAGCCCCAGCATTTT
TRBV7-2	-	few	TRBJ2-4	CASSLGLDKNIQYF	TGTGCCAGCAGTTTAGGGTTGGACAAAAACATTCAGTACTTC
TRBV11-3	-	many	TRBJ1-2	CASSLDSTARYGYTF	TGTGCCAGCAGCTTAGATTCTACCGCGCGCTATGGCTACACCTTC
TRBV28	TRBD1	many	TRBJ1-3	CASSGQGAPGNTIYF	TGTGCCAGCTCAGGACAGGGGGCGCCCGGAAACACCATATATTTT
TRBV2	-	once	TRBJ2-7	CASSPRHLRGEQYF	TGTGCCAGCAGTCCTAGACACCTCCGAGGCGAGCAGTACTTC
TRBV19	TRBD1	many	TRBJ2-2	CASSPGTAPNTGELFF	TGTGCCAGTAGTCCCGGGACAGCCCCTAACACCGGGGAGCTGTTTTTT
TRBV20-1	TRBD2	few	TRBJ2-7	CSASHGASGGYEQYF	TGCAGTGCTTCCCATGGGGCTAGCGGGGGTTACGAGCAGTACTTC
TRBV11-3	TRBD2	few	TRBJ2-2	CASSSRLAYTGELFF	TGTGCCAGCAGCTCACGACTAGCGTACACCGGGGAGCTGTTTTTT
TRBV5-5	TRBD1	few	TRBJ2-2	CASSLGTGTETGELFF	TGTGCCAGCAGCTTGGGGACAGGGACGGAGACCGGGGAGCTGTTTTTT
TRBV29-1	-	many	TRBJ2-7	CSVVAGRDEQYF	TGCAGCGTTGTGGCGGGCCGGGACGAGCAGTACTTC
TRBV12-3/TRBV12-4	-	many	TRBJ2-5	CASSLMLWRQETQYF	TGTGCCAGCAGTTTAATGCTCTGGAGACAAGAGACCCAGTACTTC
TRBV2	-	many	TRBJ2-2	CASLRENTGELFF	TGTGCCAGTCTGCGGGAGAACACCGGGGAGCTGTTTTTT
TRBV6-2/TRBV6-3	-	many	TRBJ2-7	CASSRLNFPSYEQYF	TGTGCCAGCAGTCGTCTTAATTTCCCTTCCTACGAGCAGTACTTC
TRBV28	-	many	TRBJ1-1	CASSFPTGRGGTEAFF	TGTGCCAGCAGTTTTCCAACAGGAAGGGGGGGCACTGAAGCTTTCTTT
TRBV6-1	-	-	TRBJ2-3	CASNVDGDTQYF	TGTGCCAGCAACGTGGACGGAGATACGCAGTATTTT
TRBV27	-	many	TRBJ1-1	CASSLKRGTAFF	TGTGCCAGCAGTTTAAAGAGGGGGACGGCTTTCTTT
TRBV7-2	-	-	TRBJ2-5	CASSFRGGGFGTQYF	TGTGCCAGCAGCTTTAGAGGGGGGGGCTTTGGGACCCAGTACTTC
TRBV6-5	-	many	TRBJ2-7	CASSSQARGGNEQYF	TGTGCCAGCAGTTCCCAAGCCAGGGGAGGGAACGAGCAGTACTTC
TRBV6-5	-	many	TRBJ1-5	CASSYKRGAAKNQPQHF	TGTGCCAGCAGTTACAAAAGGGGGGCAGCGAAAAATCAGCCCCAGCATTTT
TRBV12-3/TRBV12-4	-	many	TRBJ1-5	CASSLTGGAGNQPQHF	TGTGCCAGCAGTTTAACTGGGGGGGCAGGCAATCAGCCCCAGCATTTT
TRBV24-1	TRBD1	many	TRBJ2-7	CATRGTGEDEQYF	TGTGCCACCAGAGGGACAGGGGAAGACGAGCAGTACTTC
TRBV11-2	TRBD1	many	TRBJ1-1	CASSLDRGPYTEAFF	TGTGCCAGCAGCTTAGACAGGGGGCCCTACACTGAAGCTTTCTTT
TRBV6-5	-	many	TRBJ2-7	CASSPTKSSYEQYF	TGTGCCAGCAGTCCTACAAAGAGTTCCTACGAGCAGTACTTC
TRBV3-1	-	-	TRBJ1-1	CASSQVLRGNTEAFF	TGTGCCAGCAGCCAAGTCCTAAGGGGGAACACTGAAGCTTTCTTT
TRBV29-1	-	few	TRBJ2-7	CSGTGSNYEQYF	TGCAGCGGAACAGGGTCCAACTACGAGCAGTACTTC
TRBV20-1	TRBD1	few	TRBJ2-7	CSALNLGTDLYEQYF	TGCAGTGCCTTAAATCTCGGGACAGATCTCTACGAGCAGTACTTC
TRBV29-1	TRBD1	many	TRBJ2-5	CSIWDREETQYF	TGCAGCATATGGGACAGGGAAGAGACCCAGTACTTC
TRBV6-5	TRBD1	many	TRBJ2-7	CASSYETGTGAYEQYF	TGTGCCAGCAGTTACGAAACCGGGACAGGGGCGTACGAGCAGTACTTC
TRBV29-1	TRBD1	many	TRBJ2-7	CSVSQGADYEQYF	TGCAGCGTTTCCCAGGGGGCAGATTACGAGCAGTACTTC
TRBV5-1	-	many	TRBJ2-7	CASSLGWTESSYEQYF	TGCGCCAGCAGCTTGGGTTGGACAGAAAGCTCCTACGAGCAGTACTTC
TRBV6-2/TRBV6-3	-	-	TRBJ1-1	CASSYHGHRTEAFF	TGTGCCAGCAGTTACCACGGACACCGCACTGAAGCTTTCTTT
TRBV10-3	-	many	TRBJ1-2	CAISEWKESNYGYTF	TGTGCCATCAGTGAGTGGAAGGAGTCTAACTATGGCTACACCTTC
TRBV19	-	-	TRBJ1-6	CASRAPKEPYNSPLHF	TGTGCCAGTAGGGCGCCCAAGGAACCCTATAATTCACCCCTCCACTTT
TRBV7-3	TRBD1	few	TRBJ2-2	CASSLNRDRGFGGELFF	TGTGCCAGCAGCTTAAATCGGGACAGGGGATTTGGCGGGGAGCTGTTTTTT
TRBV18	-	many	TRBJ1-2	CASSPPTAYGYTF	TGTGCCAGCTCACCACCGACAGCTTATGGCTACACCTTC
TRBV6-2/TRBV6-3	-	many	TRBJ2-7	CASSPLGSVVGSNYEQYF	TGTGCCAGCAGCCCACTAGGGAGTGTGGTGGGCAGTAACTACGAGCAGTACTTC
TRBV12-5	-	many	TRBJ1-2	CASARGGIPPSGYGYTF	TGTGCTAGTGCCCGAGGGGGAATCCCCCCCTCGGGGTATGGCTACACCTTC
TRBV6-2/TRBV6-3	TRBD1	-	TRBJ1-1	CASSYPDRDGNTEAFF	TGTGCCAGCAGTTACCCGGACAGGGATGGGAACACTGAAGCTTTCTTT
TRBV6-2/TRBV6-3	-	many	TRBJ2-7	CASSSDSVVYEQYF	TGTGCCAGCAGTTCCGACAGCGTGGTGTACGAGCAGTACTTC
TRBV3-1	TRBD1	few	TRBJ2-5	CASSPLTGELGTQYF	TGTGCCAGCAGCCCTTTGACAGGGGAGTTGGGGACCCAGTACTTC
TRBV15	-	many	TRBJ2-5	CATSREGGAGETQYF	TGTGCCACCAGCAGAGAAGGGGGGGCGGGGGAGACCCAGTACTTC
TRBV12-5	TRBD1	many	TRBJ2-7	CASGQGTVLAEQYF	TGTGCTAGTGGCCAGGGGACAGTATTGGCCGAGCAGTACTTC
TRBV7-8	TRBD1	-	TRBJ2-7	CASSLGPTGFLYF	TGTGCCAGCAGCTTGGGTCCGACAGGGTTTCTGTACTTC
TRBV6-1	-	-	TRBJ2-6	CASSEVSTGANVLTF	TGTGCCAGCAGTGAAGTGTCTACTGGGGCCAACGTCCTGACTTTC
TRBV5-1	TRBD2	-	TRBJ2-4	CASRKAGGKNIQYF	TGCGCCAGCAGAAAAGCGGGGGGCAAAAACATTCAGTACTTC
TRBV6-2/TRBV6-3	-	many	TRBJ1-1	CASSYRGFNTEAFF	TGTGCCAGCAGTTACAGGGGGTTCAACACTGAAGCTTTCTTT
TRBV12-3/TRBV12-4	TRBD1	many	TRBJ1-2	CASSSFGTGGRGYTF	TGTGCCAGCAGTTCGTTTGGGACAGGGGGAAGAGGCTACACCTTC
TRBV20-1	TRBD2	many	TRBJ2-7	CSAARLAGGQEQYF	TGCAGTGCTGCTAGACTAGCGGGGGGGCAAGAGCAGTACTTC
TRBV12-3/TRBV12-4	-	-	TRBJ1-1	CASRLTGYFEAFF	TGTGCCAGCAGGTTGACAGGATATTTTGAAGCTTTCTTT
TRBV7-3	TRBD1	many	TRBJ1-1	CASSIQGKVTEAFF	TGTGCCAGCAGTATACAGGGGAAGGTAACTGAAGCTTTCTTT
TRBV29-1	-	-	TRBJ2-5	CSVGYLRREETQYF	TGCAGCGTTGGGTATCTCAGGAGAGAAGAGACCCAGTACTTC
TRBV5-1	TRBD1	few	TRBJ2-7	CASSFGTDPYEQYF	TGCGCCAGCAGCTTTGGGACAGACCCCTACGAGCAGTACTTC